This TCR beta chain emerged from a study of cytomegalovirus exposure and HLA in healthy donors. The PCR had 60 Vbeta and 13 Jbeta primers. Libraries were prepared by immunoSEQ multiplex PCR; TCRdb keeps only in-frame clonotypes and omits some of them. This table holds almost 35,000 clones. Each donor's status was that of a healthy bone marrow donor. The CDR3 consists of 17 residues. Germline assignment: CDR1 PRHDT and CDR2 FYEKMQ (reference sequence). The trim removed 5 bases at V and 4 bases at J, leaving 12 bases unmatched. The sequence was collected from a woman aged 40 to 49 in good health and CMV-seropositive. The specimen sequenced was PBMCs. The V call is TRBV13, the J call TRBJ1-1, with TRBD1 matching 11 bases. The CDR3 nucleotides read TGTGCCAGCAGCCACGGACAGGGGGCTCGAGTGGGCACTGAAGCTTTCTTT. As protein: CASSHGQGARVGTEAFF.